The 30 T cell receptor beta chains below all came from one sample that was sequenced in a study of PD-1 blockade in classical Hodgkin lymphoma. TCRdb's table, derived via immunoSEQ multiplex PCR, lists solely in-frame clones and lacks some. The sample lists around 25,000 clones, more than 75% occurring once. Time point described: cycle 4 day 1 (C4D1), after 5 to 7 weeks of nivolumab. Every patient relapsed after autologous stem cell transplantation, and brentuximab vedotin exposure varied. Sequencing used peripheral blood mononuclear cells (PBMCs), obtained before the fourth cycle of nivolumab. Receptor source: a human donor with classical Hodgkin lymphoma.

This chain connects TRBV2 to TRBJ2-5; weak D call: TRBD2 (5 bases). Germline V gives CDR1 SNHLY, CDR2 FYNNEI. This CDR3 is 14 amino acids long. Trimming cost V 3 bases and J 6 bases, with 14 bases left between them. The CDR3 sequence is CASSEMSASQTQYF. CDR3 sequence (DNA): TGTGCCAGCAGTGAGATGTCGGCTAGCCAGACCCAGTACTTC.

The chain uses TRBV27 and TRBJ2-3; a possible D gene is TRBD2 (7 bases). The CDR3 runs to 16 residues. The germline CDR1 and CDR2 sequences are MNHEY and SMNVEV (reference sequence). Trimming cost V 2 bases and J 0 bases, with 12 bases left between them. The CDR3, as DNA: TGTGCCAGCAGTTTAGGAGCGGGACATAGCACAGATACGCAGTATTTT. This sequence encodes CASSLGAGHSTDTQYF.

This clone is a singleton in its sample. V is TRBV4-2 and J is TRBJ1-1; D may be TRBD1 (6 bases). Between the trimmed V and J ends, which lost 3 bases and 5 bases, there was a span of 16 bases. Germline CDR1 is LGHNA and CDR2 is YNFKEQ. The CDR3 has 15 amino acids. The CDR3 loop reads CASSQPWQGWTEAFF. In nucleotides, the CDR3 is TGTGCCAGCAGCCAGCCCTGGCAGGGGTGGACTGAAGCTTTCTTT.

The rearrangement uses TRBV19 and TRBJ2-1; 7 positions agree with TRBD2. The CDR3 covers 14 residues. Germline V gives CDR1 LNHDA, CDR2 SQIVND (reference sequence). With V trimmed by 4 bases and J by 9 bases, 9 bases remained unmatched. CDR3 sequence: CASSTPLPGGEQFF. The CDR3 DNA reads TGTGCCAGTAGTACCCCGCTCCCGGGAGGTGAGCAGTTCTTC.

The genes are TRBV30 and TRBJ2-1; D ambiguous. Trimming left V 2 bases short and J 10 bases short, with 12 bases between. The CDR3 runs to 12 residues. From germline, CDR1 is GTSNPN and CDR2 SVGIG (reference sequence). CDR3 protein: CAWSPRAMEQFF. DNA for the CDR3: TGTGCCTGGAGTCCTCGAGCTATGGAGCAGTTCTTC.

The chain employs TRBV2 and TRBJ1-1, with a tentative D call TRBD1 (6 bases). The CDR3 contains 15 residues. CDR1 is SNHLY and CDR2 is FYNNEI in the germline V gene. The V end was cut by 4 bases, the J end by 4 bases, with 16 bases between. The CDR3 nucleotides read TGTGCCAGCAGTGGGGGGCCCGTTCTAGGCACTGAAGCTTTCTTT. Translating gives CASSGGPVLGTEAFF.

V and J are TRBV6-1 and TRBJ2-5, with a possible D match to TRBD1 (5 bases). Germline V gene lookup returns CDR1 MNHNS and CDR2 SASEGT. V lost 7 bases, J lost 4 bases, and 16 bases lay in between. The CDR3 length is 14 residues. CDR3: CASNFPGAGETQYF. The CDR3 DNA follows: TGTGCCAGCAACTTTCCTGGGGCTGGAGAGACCCAGTACTTC.

The chain joins TRBV6-4 to TRBJ2-1, with a tentative D call TRBD2 (5 bases). Germline lookup yields CDR1 MRHNA and CDR2 SNTAGT. The CDR3 consists of 16 residues. Trimming stripped 4 bases from V and 5 bases from J, with 18 bases between. CDR3 amino acids: CASSVRADPYHNEQFF. The CDR3 bases are TGTGCCAGCAGTGTCAGAGCGGACCCGTACCACAATGAGCAGTTCTTC.

The chain couples TRBV28 to TRBJ2-4; D assignment may be TRBD1 or TRBD2 (5 bases each). Germline V CDR1 and CDR2: MDHEN, SYDVKM. This CDR3 region has 15 residues. Trimming removed 3 bases at V and 4 bases at J, with 13 bases between. CDR3 region: CASSLADTGKNIQYF. The CDR3 region has the DNA TGTGCCAGCAGTTTGGCGGACACGGGGAAAAACATTCAGTACTTC.

The chain links TRBV7-9 to TRBJ1-1, with unresolved D. Per the germline V gene, CDR1 is SEHNR and CDR2 is FQNEAQ (reference sequence). Trimming cost V 7 bases and J 4 bases, with 7 bases left between them. The CDR3 is 11 amino acids. This CDR3 is CASTFGTEAFF. CDR3 DNA: TGTGCCAGCACCTTCGGCACTGAAGCTTTCTTT.

The chain combines TRBV6-1 with TRBJ2-1, with 13 bases matching TRBD2. Per germline, CDR1 MNHNS and CDR2 SASEGT. This CDR3 comprises 15 residues. Unmatched junction bases numbered 10, after V lost 2 bases and J lost 15 bases. Here the CDR3 DNA reads TGTGCCAGCAGTGAATTAAAGGGACTAGCGGGGCGACCGTTCTTC. Translating it yields CASSELKGLAGRPFF.

The chain employs TRBV30 and TRBJ2-3, with no clear D. Deletions cut 0 bases from V and 3 bases from J, with 10 bases between. The CDR3 spans 14 residues. Germline assignment: CDR1 GTSNPN and CDR2 SVGIG (reference sequence). The CDR3 bases are TGTGCCTGGAGTGTACTTCGGCTGACAGATACGCAGTATTTT. Translating gives CAWSVLRLTDTQYF.

The chain combines TRBV19 with TRBJ2-5, with TRBD2 matching 7 bases. Looked up from germline, CDR1 is LNHDA and CDR2 is SQIVND (reference sequence). CDR3 length: 12 amino acids. J gave up 5 bases and V 5 bases, and 2 bases lay outside the gene matches. CDR3 region: CASSPGGETQYF. The CDR3 coding sequence is TGTGCCAGTAGTCCCGGGGGGGAGACCCAGTACTTC.

V usage is TRBV11-3 and J usage is TRBJ1-1; 9 nucleotides match TRBD1. The V gene's germline CDR1 is SGHNT and CDR2 YENEEA. The CDR3 is 13 residues long. V trimming: 8 bases; J trimming: 4 bases; junction bases outside the gene matches: 5. CDR3 in DNA: TGTGCCAGCCAGGGACAGGGCGGCACTGAAGCTTTCTTT. Encoded protein: CASQGQGGTEAFF. Drawing the rest from reference TRBV11-3 and TRBJ1-1, the complete variable domain is EAGVVQSPRYKIIEKKQPVAFWCNPISGHNTLYWYLQNLGQGPELLIRYENEEAVDDSQLPKDRFSAERLKGVDSTLKIQPAELGDSAVYLCASQGQGGTEAFFGQGTRLTVV.

This clone was detected only once. The chain links TRBV30 to TRBJ1-6; possible D gene TRBD1, 5 bases. CDR1 is GTSNPN, CDR2 SVGIG, per germline (reference sequence). V was trimmed by 5 bases and J by 7 bases, leaving 15 bases between them. The CDR3 loop spans 14 amino acids. The CDR3 DNA sequence: TGTGCCTGGTTCCGGGACGGGCTGAATTCACCCCTCCACTTT. It translates to CAWFRDGLNSPLHF.

The rearrangement joins TRBV19 to TRBJ1-3, with D possibly matching TRBD1 (6 bases). Germline loops: CDR1 LNHDA, CDR2 SQIVND (reference sequence). This CDR3 region has 15 residues. V gave up 5 bases and J gave up 2 bases, with 13 bases separating them. The CDR3 loop reads CASSFRTEAGNTIYF. The CDR3, as DNA: TGTGCCAGTAGTTTCCGGACAGAGGCTGGAAACACCATATATTTT.

This rearrangement joins TRBV6-5 to TRBJ2-7; D uncertain. V was clipped by 5 bases and J by 3 bases, with 5 bases between them. In germline, CDR1 is MNHEY, CDR2 SVGAGI. The CDR3 runs to 11 residues. The CDR3 region is CASSGNYEQYF. The CDR3 bases are TGTGCCAGCAGTGGGAACTACGAGCAGTACTTC.

The V gene is TRBV11-2, the J gene TRBJ1-6; 11 nucleotides match TRBD1. CDR3 size: 14 residues. Germline trimming cut 4 bases from V and 8 bases from J; bases unmatched to any gene: 1. Germline-derived CDR1 and CDR2 are SGHAT and FQNNGV. CDR3 coding DNA: TGTGCCAGCAGCTGGACAGGGGGCGATTCACCCCTCCACTTT. Translation: CASSWTGGDSPLHF.

This chain links TRBV5-1 with TRBJ2-5; 10 bases are a match to TRBD1. The CDR3 loop spans 15 amino acids. Germline values: CDR1 SGHRS, CDR2 YFSETQ. Trimming cost V 0 bases and J 4 bases; bases outside gene matches: 3. This CDR3 is CASSLEGTGVETQYF. The CDR3, as DNA: TGCGCCAGCAGCTTGGAAGGGACAGGGGTAGAGACCCAGTACTTC. The whole variable domain, remainder taken from reference TRBV5-1 and TRBJ2-5, is KAGVTQTPRYLIKTRGQQVTLSCSPISGHRSVSWYQQTPGQGLQFLFEYFSETQRNKGNFPGRFSGRQFSNSRSEMNVSTLELGDSALYLCASSLEGTGVETQYFGPGTRLLVL.

The CDR3 DNA reads as TGTGCCAGCCTCCGGACAGGCCCGCCGTATGGCTACACCTTC. This codes for CASLRTGPPYGYTF. The V call is TRBV6-5, the J call TRBJ1-2, with 7 bases lining up with TRBD1. Per germline, CDR1 MNHEY and CDR2 SVGAGI. The CDR3 runs to 14 residues. V shed 8 bases and J 5 bases; nucleotides not matched to a gene: 11.

V and J are TRBV5-1 and TRBJ2-2; D remains unclear. Germline loops: CDR1 SGHRS, CDR2 YFSETQ. Trimming took off 1 base at V and 0 bases at J, with 10 bases between the two ends. There are 16 residues in the CDR3. The CDR3 here is CASSLQPAPNTGELFF. The CDR3 DNA sequence: TGCGCCAGCAGCTTGCAGCCAGCTCCGAACACCGGGGAGCTGTTTTTT.

This chain joins TRBV13 and TRBJ1-5, with 7 bases lining up with TRBD1. CDR3 length equals 16 residues. V trimming: 5 bases; J trimming: 5 bases; junction bases outside the gene matches: 12. The germline gives CDR1 PRHDT, CDR2 FYEKMQ (reference sequence). The CDR3 here is CASSRRVSGGDQPQHF. The CDR3, as DNA: TGTGCCAGCAGCCGACGAGTGTCAGGGGGGGATCAGCCCCAGCATTTT.

This clone was seen a few times. The chain combines TRBV19 with TRBJ2-2; D ambiguous. The CDR3 runs 14 residues. V gave up 3 bases and J gave up 6 bases, with 11 bases separating them. Germline V gene lookup returns CDR1 LNHDA and CDR2 SQIVND (reference sequence). This chain's CDR3 is CASSIVSGPGELFF. The CDR3 region has the DNA TGTGCCAGTAGTATTGTTAGTGGTCCCGGGGAGCTGTTTTTT.

The chain employs TRBV7-2 and TRBJ2-4; 9 bases line up with TRBD2. The germline V gene encodes CDR1 SGHTA and CDR2 FQGNSA. V was clipped by 1 base and J by 7 bases; unmatched bases: 8. The CDR3 consists of 16 residues. In nucleotides, the CDR3 is TGTGCCAGCAGCTTAGTGGGGGCTAGCGGGATGAACATTCAGTACTTC. Its protein product is CASSLVGASGMNIQYF.

The CDR3 loop reads CSVKEEGEKLFF. In nucleotides, the CDR3 is TGCAGCGTCAAGGAAGAGGGTGAAAAACTGTTTTTT. V gene TRBV29-1 combines with J gene TRBJ1-4, with D unresolved. The CDR3 is 12 amino acids. In germline, CDR1 is SQVTM, CDR2 ANQGSEA. V lost 6 bases to trimming and J lost 7 bases, with 12 bases between them.

The chain uses TRBV6-1 and TRBJ1-4; no definite D call. CDR1 MNHNS and CDR2 SASEGT come from the germline V gene. Trimming stripped 6 bases from V and 7 bases from J, with 15 bases between. The CDR3 totals 14 residues. In DNA, the CDR3 is TGTGCCAGCAGATCCGGAACATTAAGTGAAAAACTGTTTTTT. Amino acid sequence: CASRSGTLSEKLFF.

The chain links TRBV7-3 to TRBJ2-1, with 9 nucleotides matching TRBD1. The CDR3 totals 15 residues. V dropped 1 base and J dropped 8; count of bases not matched to a gene: 6. Germline V gene data show CDR1 as SGHTA and CDR2 as FQGTGA. The CDR3 sequence is CASSLRGQGSDEQFF. CDR3 nucleotides: TGTGCCAGCAGCTTAAGGGGACAGGGATCGGATGAGCAGTTCTTC.

This chain joins TRBV2 and TRBJ1-2; a weak D match, TRBD1 (6 bases). The CDR3 is 13 residues long. V was shortened by 8 bases and J by 5 bases, with 15 bases between the two germline ends. Looked up from germline, CDR1 is SNHLY and CDR2 is FYNNEI. The DNA for the CDR3 is TGTGCCAGCCAAACGGACAGAATATATGGCTACACCTTC. This sequence encodes CASQTDRIYGYTF.

This clone was seen once. This sequence joins TRBV5-4 and TRBJ1-1, with D unresolved. CDR3 size: 15 residues. V dropped 4 bases and J dropped 2 bases, with 15 bases sitting between them. The germline CDR1 and CDR2 sequences are SGHNT and YYREEE (reference sequence). The CDR3 region is CASSPREGGNTEAFF. CDR3 sequence (DNA): TGTGCCAGCAGCCCACGGGAAGGCGGTAACACTGAAGCTTTCTTT.

This chain links TRBV6-5 with TRBJ2-1, with TRBD2 identical over 11 bases. In germline, CDR1 is MNHEY, CDR2 SVGAGI. The CDR3 is made up of 15 amino acids. Unmatched junction bases numbered 6, after V lost 2 bases and J lost 9 bases. CDR3 coding DNA: TGTGCCAGCAGTTACCTTAGCGGGGGGGAAGGTGAGCAGTTCTTC. Residues: CASSYLSGGEGEQFF.